The next 12 T cell receptor beta chains were all read from a single sample in a study of T cell responses to AZD1222 COVID-19 vaccine. Profiling relied on immunoSEQ multiplex PCR, and the TCRdb table lists in-frame clones only, not all of them. The profile shows 130,000 or so clones, 93% of them singletons. Sample: peripheral blood, taken on day 0 of AZD1222 vaccination. Receptors were obtained from an adult in good health.

The rearrangement joins TRBV28 to TRBJ1-4; possibly TRBD1 for D (5 bases). V gave up 8 bases and J gave up 7 bases, with 17 bases separating them. The CDR3 spans 14 residues. Germline V gene sequence: CDR1 MDHEN, CDR2 SYDVKM. The DNA of the CDR3 is TGTGCCAGCCTTGGCGGGGGTATTGGTGAAAAACTGTTTTTT. It encodes CASLGGGIGEKLFF.

The chain joins TRBV6-5 to TRBJ1-2, with D possibly TRBD1 on 5 matching bases. Germline loops: CDR1 MNHEY, CDR2 SVGAGI. V lost 7 bases to trimming and J lost 1 base, with 16 bases between them. This CDR3 region has 15 residues. The DNA for the CDR3 is TGTGCCAGCAACGATATCGGGACGGTTAACTATGGCTACACCTTC. Encoded protein: CASNDIGTVNYGYTF.

The chain uses TRBV6-4 and TRBJ2-1; tentatively, D is TRBD1 (6 bases). V shed 6 bases and J shed 0 bases, with 12 bases lying between them. Germline CDR1 is MRHNA and CDR2 is SNTAGT. The CDR3 sequence is 15 residues long. The CDR3, as DNA: TGTGCCAGCAGCCCCGGGACAAACTCCTACAATGAGCAGTTCTTC. Translating it yields CASSPGTNSYNEQFF.

V usage is TRBV28 and J usage is TRBJ1-5; D ambiguous. This CDR3 has 12 amino acids. CDR1 MDHEN and CDR2 SYDVKM come from the germline V gene. Deletions cut 7 bases from V and 7 bases from J, with 11 bases between. CDR3 protein: CASTALGQPQHF. DNA of the CDR3: TGTGCCAGCACGGCCCTGGGGCAGCCCCAGCATTTT.

The rearrangement joins TRBV11-3 to TRBJ2-1, with 7 bases identical to TRBD2. CDR1 is SGHNT, CDR2 YENEEA, per germline. CDR3 size: 16 residues. J gave up 6 bases and V 4 bases, and 12 bases lay outside the gene matches. The CDR3 region has the DNA TGTGCCAGCAGCTCCACTAGCGTGGGGGGGATCAATGAGCAGTTCTTC. Translation: CASSSTSVGGINEQFF.

This sequence joins TRBV2 and TRBJ2-1, with D possibly TRBD2 on 6 matching bases. This CDR3 is built from 15 residues. The germline V and J ends were trimmed by 1 base and 8 bases, with 15 bases remaining between them. Germline-derived CDR1 and CDR2 are SNHLY and FYNNEI. The DNA of the CDR3 is TGTGCCAGCAGTGAAGGGGCGGGACCGCGAGATGAGCAGTTCTTC. This encodes CASSEGAGPRDEQFF.

The V call is TRBV10-2, the J call TRBJ2-1; unclear D gene. Germline CDR1 WSHSY, CDR2 SAAADI. The CDR3 is made up of 10 amino acids. The V end was cut by 6 bases, the J end by 10 bases, with 7 bases between. In DNA, the CDR3 is TGCGCCAGCAGCCACCAAGAGCAGTTCTTC. It translates to CASSHQEQFF.

The CDR3 spells CASRGARNTGELFF. The CDR3, as DNA: TGTGCCTCTAGAGGGGCGAGGAACACCGGGGAGCTGTTTTTT. This sequence joins TRBV30 and TRBJ2-2; D assignment may be TRBD1 or TRBD2 (5 bases each). Germline CDR1 GTSNPN, CDR2 SVGIG (reference sequence). Trimming cost V 7 bases and J 1 base, with 13 bases left between them. The CDR3 contains 14 residues.

This clone appeared a few times. The chain employs TRBV19 and TRBJ2-2; a possible D gene is TRBD2 (6 bases). Germline V lookup: CDR1 LNHDA, CDR2 SQIVND (reference sequence). V was shortened by 6 bases and J by 5 bases, with 10 bases between the two germline ends. The CDR3 extends over 13 amino acids. The CDR3 loop reads CASRGRETGELFF. DNA for the CDR3: TGTGCCAGTAGGGGTCGGGAGACCGGGGAGCTGTTTTTT.

This chain links TRBV19 with TRBJ2-3, with D possibly matching TRBD2 (6 bases). The V end was cut by 3 bases, the J end by 0 bases, with 13 bases between. The CDR3 runs to 16 residues. The germline V gene has CDR1 LNHDA and CDR2 SQIVND (reference sequence). The CDR3 here is CASSILSGPSTDTQYF. Here the CDR3 DNA reads TGTGCCAGTAGTATCCTTAGCGGTCCTAGCACAGATACGCAGTATTTT.

The gene calls are TRBV27 and TRBJ2-2; D remains unclear. Trimming removed 1 base from V and 1 base from J, with 4 bases in between. CDR1 and CDR2 from the germline V gene are MNHEY and SMNVEV (reference sequence). The CDR3 extends over 14 amino acids. CDR3 nucleotide sequence: TGTGCCAGCAGTTTATGGGGGAACACCGGGGAGCTGTTTTTT. Protein product: CASSLWGNTGELFF.

The chain carries TRBV28 and TRBJ2-3, with D perhaps matching TRBD1 or TRBD2 (5 bases each). The CDR3 spans 13 residues. V shed 11 bases and J shed 7 bases, with 19 bases lying between them. The germline CDR1 and CDR2 sequences are MDHEN and SYDVKM. The CDR3 bases are TGTGCCTCGTGGGAGAGGGGAGCAAATACGCAGTATTTT. It is translated as CASWERGANTQYF.